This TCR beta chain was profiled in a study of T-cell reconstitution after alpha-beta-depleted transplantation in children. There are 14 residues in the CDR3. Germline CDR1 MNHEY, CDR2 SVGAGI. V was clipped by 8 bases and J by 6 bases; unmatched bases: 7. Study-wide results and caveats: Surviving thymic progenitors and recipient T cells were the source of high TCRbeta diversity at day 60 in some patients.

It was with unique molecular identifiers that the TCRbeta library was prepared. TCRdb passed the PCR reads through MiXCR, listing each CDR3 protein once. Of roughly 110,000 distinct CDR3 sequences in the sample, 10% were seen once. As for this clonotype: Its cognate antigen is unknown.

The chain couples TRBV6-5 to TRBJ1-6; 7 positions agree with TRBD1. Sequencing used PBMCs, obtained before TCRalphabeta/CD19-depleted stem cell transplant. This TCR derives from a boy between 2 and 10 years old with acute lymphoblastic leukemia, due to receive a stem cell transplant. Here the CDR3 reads CASGWDSINSPLHF. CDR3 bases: TGTGCCAGCGGATGGGACAGTATTAATTCACCCCTCCACTTT.